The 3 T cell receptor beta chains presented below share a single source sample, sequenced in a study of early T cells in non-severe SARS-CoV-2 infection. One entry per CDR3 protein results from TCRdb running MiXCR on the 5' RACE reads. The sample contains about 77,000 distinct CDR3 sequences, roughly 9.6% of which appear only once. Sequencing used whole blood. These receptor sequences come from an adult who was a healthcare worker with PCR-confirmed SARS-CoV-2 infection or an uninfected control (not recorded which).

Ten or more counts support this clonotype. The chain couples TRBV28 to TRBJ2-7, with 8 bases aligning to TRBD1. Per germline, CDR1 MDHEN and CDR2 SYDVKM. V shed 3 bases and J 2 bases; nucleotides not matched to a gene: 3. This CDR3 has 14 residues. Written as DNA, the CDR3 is TGTGCCAGCAGTTTCCAGGGGGCCACCTACGAGCAGTACTTC. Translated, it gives CASSFQGATYEQYF.

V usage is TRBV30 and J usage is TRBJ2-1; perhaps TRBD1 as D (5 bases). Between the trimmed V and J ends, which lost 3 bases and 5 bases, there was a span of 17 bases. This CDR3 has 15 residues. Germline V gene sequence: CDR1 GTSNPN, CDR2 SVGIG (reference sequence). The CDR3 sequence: CAWRQETTENNEQFF. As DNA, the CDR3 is TGTGCCTGGAGACAGGAGACCACAGAGAACAATGAGCAGTTCTTC.

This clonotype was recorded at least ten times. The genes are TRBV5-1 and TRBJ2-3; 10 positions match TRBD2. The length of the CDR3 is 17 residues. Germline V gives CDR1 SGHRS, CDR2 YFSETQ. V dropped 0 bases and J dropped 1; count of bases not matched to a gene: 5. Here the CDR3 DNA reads TGCGCCAGCAGCTTGGATATACTAGCGGGGCGCACAGATACGCAGTATTTT. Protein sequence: CASSLDILAGRTDTQYF.